Shown below are 22 T cell receptor beta chains from a single sample sequenced in a study of blood T cell repertoires in COVID-19. Measured with immunoSEQ multiplex PCR; TCRdb has only the in-frame clones, and not every one. The sample records approximately 140,000 clones, approximately 80% being singletons. The material sequenced was peripheral blood. The receptors were gathered from a man in his sixties with active or convalescent COVID-19.

The chain recombines TRBV7-2 with TRBJ2-3; D might be TRBD1 (6 bases). The CDR3 contains 16 residues. Germline V lookup: CDR1 SGHTA, CDR2 FQGNSA. V was pared by 4 bases and J by 0 bases, with 14 bases between. CDR3: CASSSPGAGSTDTQYF. The CDR3 region has the DNA TGTGCCAGCAGCTCCCCAGGGGCAGGCAGCACAGATACGCAGTATTTT. Full variable domain (rest looked up from reference TRBV7-2 and TRBJ2-3): GAGVSQSPSNKVTEKGKDVELRCDPISGHTALYWYRQSLGQGLEFLIYFQGNSAPDKSGLPSDRFSAERTGGSVSTLTIQRTQQEDSAVYLCASSSPGAGSTDTQYFGPGTRLTVL.

V gene TRBV3-1 (or the pseudogene TRBV3-2) combines with J gene TRBJ2-1; 13 positions agree with TRBD2. Trimming cost V 3 bases and J 0 bases; bases outside gene matches: 2. This CDR3 is built from 17 residues. Germline assignment: CDR1 LGHDT and CDR2 YNNKEL (reference sequence). CDR3 sequence reads: CASSHWTSGSSYNEQFF. CDR3 in DNA: TGTGCCAGCAGCCACTGGACTAGCGGGAGCTCCTACAATGAGCAGTTCTTC.

The CDR3 spells CASSVLASAHSGNTIYF. In nucleotides, the CDR3 is TGTGCCAGCAGCGTATTGGCAAGTGCCCACTCTGGAAACACCATATATTTT. The chain joins TRBV9 to TRBJ1-3; unclear D gene. The CDR3 is 17 residues long. V lost 1 base and J lost 0, with 14 bases in between. Germline assignment: CDR1 SGDLS and CDR2 YYNGEE. Supplemented by reference TRBV9 and TRBJ1-3, the full variable domain reads DSGVTQTPKHLITATGQRVTLRCSPRSGDLSVYWYQQSLDQGLQFLIQYYNGEERAKGNILERFSAQQFPDLHSELNLSSLELGDSALYFCASSVLASAHSGNTIYFGEGSWLTVV.

The chain links TRBV9 to TRBJ2-3; TRBD1 matches at 8 bases. Trimming took 2 bases from V and 8 from J; bases not matched to a gene: 10. The length of the CDR3 is 15 residues. CDR1 and CDR2 from the germline V gene are SGDLS and YYNGEE. CDR3 sequence (DNA): TGTGCCAGCAGCGTGGGCAGGGGGCCCCAGGGTACGCAGTATTTT. It translates to CASSVGRGPQGTQYF.

The J gene is TRBJ1-1, the V gene TRBV10-3; D possibly corresponds to TRBD1 (6 bases). CDR1 is ENHRY and CDR2 is SYGVKD in the germline V gene. The V and J ends lost 7 bases and 0 bases respectively, with 9 bases between them. The CDR3 sequence is 13 residues long. The CDR3 DNA reads as TGTGCCATCACTGGACAGTTGAACACTGAAGCTTTCTTT. This gives the protein CAITGQLNTEAFF.

The chain carries TRBV6-2 or TRBV6-3 and TRBJ2-1; maybe TRBD2 (7 bases). There are 16 residues in the CDR3. Germline V gives CDR1 MNHEY, CDR2 SVGEGT. V was pared by 0 bases and J by 4 bases, with 13 bases between. CDR3 sequence reads: CASSYSSGGAYNEQFF. CDR3 nucleotides: TGTGCCAGCAGTTACTCATCGGGGGGCGCGTACAATGAGCAGTTCTTC.

This chain connects TRBV5-1 to TRBJ2-1, with 8 positions matching TRBD1. The length of the CDR3 is 12 residues. CDR1 and CDR2 (germline): SGHRS, YFSETQ. The trim removed 2 bases at V and 9 bases at J, leaving 1 base unmatched. The CDR3 loop reads CASSLDRGEQFF. Here the CDR3 DNA reads TGCGCCAGCAGCTTAGACAGGGGTGAGCAGTTCTTC. Together with reference TRBV5-1 and TRBJ2-1, the CDR3 gives the full variable domain: KAGVTQTPRYLIKTRGQQVTLSCSPISGHRSVSWYQQTPGQGLQFLFEYFSETQRNKGNFPGRFSGRQFSNSRSEMNVSTLELGDSALYLCASSLDRGEQFFGPGTRLTVL.

This chain connects TRBV2 to TRBJ1-2; TRBD1 matches 11 bases. The CDR3 loop spans 15 amino acids. Germline-derived CDR1 and CDR2 are SNHLY and FYNNEI. V shed 6 bases, J shed 4 bases, and the junction held 7 bases outside the gene matches. The CDR3 loop reads CASSPDRGQGYGYTF. The CDR3 DNA reads as TGTGCCAGCAGCCCGGACAGGGGGCAAGGCTATGGCTACACCTTC.

The V gene is TRBV28, the J gene TRBJ2-6, with 12 nucleotides matching TRBD2. The CDR3 is 17 amino acids. Per germline, CDR1 MDHEN and CDR2 SYDVKM. Trimming took 5 bases from V and 0 from J; bases not matched to a gene: 2. The chain's CDR3 is CASSATSGGSGANVLTF. The CDR3 bases are TGTGCCAGCAGTGCGACTAGCGGGGGCTCTGGGGCCAACGTCCTGACTTTC.

The V call is TRBV24-1, the J call TRBJ2-2; the D gene is possibly TRBD2 (6 bases). V dropped 2 bases and J dropped 1 base, with 13 bases sitting between them. This CDR3 is built from 17 residues. CDR1 is KGHDR, CDR2 SFDVKD, per germline. The CDR3 region is CATSDWGGRWNTGELFF. CDR3 nucleotide sequence: TGTGCCACCAGTGATTGGGGAGGACGGTGGAACACCGGGGAGCTGTTTTTT.

This clone occurred once. The rearrangement uses TRBV9 and TRBJ2-3; maybe TRBD2 (5 bases). The CDR3 has 12 residues. Germline V lookup: CDR1 SGDLS, CDR2 YYNGEE. V was shortened by 4 bases and J by 9 bases, with 12 bases between the two germline ends. CDR3 amino acids: CASSPVSETQYF. CDR3 sequence (DNA): TGTGCCAGCAGCCCAGTTAGCGAAACGCAGTATTTT.

On this clone itself: Since no conserved phenylalanine or tryptophan closes the CDR3, a read error is the likely cause. No DNA is shown, since the ends of the CDR3 on it are uncertain; the CDR3 is the one TCRdb lists. Here the CDR3 reads CASSLTGGTSGSII. This chain links TRBV6-2 or TRBV6-3 with TRBJ2-4; TRBD2 is the table's D call, not checked against the DNA. The CDR3 length is 14 residues, termini included. Germline-derived CDR1 and CDR2 are MNHEY and SVGEGT.

This chain links TRBV7-8 with TRBJ1-2; 8 bases agree with TRBD1. CDR1 SGHVS and CDR2 FQNEAQ come from the germline V gene. This CDR3 comprises 15 residues. J gave up 4 bases and V 3 bases, and 7 bases lay outside the gene matches. The DNA for the CDR3 is TGTGCCAGCAGCTTCGCAGGGGGCGCCGGCTATGGCTACACCTTC. Amino acids: CASSFAGGAGYGYTF. Based on the CDR3 plus reference TRBV7-8 and TRBJ1-2, the full variable domain is GAGVSQSPRYKVAKRGQDVALRCDPISGHVSLFWYQQALGQGPEFLTYFQNEAQLDKSGLPSDRFFAERPEGSVSTLKIQRTQQEDSAVYLCASSFAGGAGYGYTFGSGTRLTVV.

This rearrangement joins TRBV7-9 to TRBJ2-7, with 9 positions matching TRBD1. Germline CDR1 and CDR2: SEHNR and FQNEAQ (reference sequence). V was clipped by 4 bases and J by 3 bases; unmatched bases: 16. The CDR3 has 18 residues. CDR3 nucleotides: TGTGCCAGCAGCTCAAACATAAATCCGGGACAGGGATACTACGAGCAGTACTTC. Its protein is CASSSNINPGQGYYEQYF.

The rearrangement uses TRBV30 and TRBJ1-1, with 9 nucleotides matching TRBD1. The CDR3 has 15 amino acids. Germline trimming cut 6 bases from V and 8 bases from J; bases unmatched to any gene: 16. Germline assignment: CDR1 GTSNPN and CDR2 SVGIG (reference sequence). In DNA, the CDR3 is TGTGCCTGCGGGACAGGGACCCGATACGACGAGGAAGCTTTCTTT. Translated, it gives CACGTGTRYDEEAFF.

The V and J genes are TRBV6-4 and TRBJ2-1; D is unresolved. The CDR3 is 13 residues long. Germline-derived CDR1 and CDR2 are MRHNA and SNTAGT. Trimming pared 1 base from V and 7 bases from J, leaving 8 bases between. The DNA of the CDR3 is TGTGCCAGCAGTGACTGGTACGGGAATGAGCAGTTCTTC. Encoded protein: CASSDWYGNEQFF.

The table lists this clone with a few counts. The rearrangement uses TRBV20-1 and TRBJ2-1; 7 nucleotides line up with TRBD2. After removal of 3 bases from V and 7 bases from J, the junction contained 15 bases not matched to a gene. Per the germline V gene, CDR1 is DFQATT and CDR2 is SNEGSKA (reference sequence). There are 16 residues in the CDR3. DNA of the CDR3: TGCAGTGCTAGTGCTTGGGGAGGGTCAATTGTTAATGAGCAGTTCTTC. Residues: CSASAWGGSIVNEQFF.

The chain joins TRBV7-8 to TRBJ1-1, with D perhaps matching TRBD1 (6 bases). V lost 5 bases and J 4 bases, leaving 11 bases between the germline ends. This CDR3 comprises 13 residues. CDR1 and CDR2 (germline): SGHVS, FQNEAQ. The CDR3 here is CASSEVRGTEAFF. Here the CDR3 DNA reads TGTGCCAGCAGCGAGGTCAGGGGCACTGAAGCTTTCTTT.

The V call is TRBV11-2, the J call TRBJ2-1; 7 bases line up with TRBD1. Germline loops: CDR1 SGHAT, CDR2 FQNNGV. V lost 4 bases and J lost 14; bases outside the gene matches: 11. The CDR3 is 13 residues long. CDR3 region: CASSSLNVDREFF. CDR3 coding DNA: TGTGCCAGCAGCTCCCTCAATGTCGACAGGGAGTTCTTC.

The chain employs TRBV4-3 and TRBJ1-2; 8 bases align to TRBD1. The CDR3 runs 15 residues. Trimming removed 3 bases from V and 5 bases from J; junction bases left unmatched: 8. Germline CDR1 LGHNA, CDR2 YSLEER. Here the CDR3 reads CASSHAGQGIYGYTF. CDR3 sequence (DNA): TGCGCCAGCAGCCATGCCGGACAGGGAATATATGGCTACACCTTC.

This rearrangement joins TRBV6-2 or TRBV6-3 to TRBJ2-2; TRBD2 aligns across 8 bases. CDR3 length equals 15 residues. Germline CDR1 is MNHEY and CDR2 is SVGEGT. Unmatched junction bases numbered 8, after V lost 4 bases and J lost 7 bases. As DNA, the CDR3 is TGTGCCAGCAGTTCCTGGACTAGCCGTGGCGGGGAGCTGTTTTTT. This sequence encodes CASSSWTSRGGELFF.

This chain joins TRBV15 and TRBJ2-6; TRBD2 might be the D (5 bases). Trimming removed 5 bases from V and 2 bases from J, with 10 bases in between. The V gene's germline CDR1 is LNHNV and CDR2 YYDKDF (reference sequence). This CDR3 contains 15 residues. The chain's CDR3 is CATSGLLPGANVLTF. The CDR3 DNA sequence: TGTGCCACCAGCGGACTCCTCCCTGGGGCCAACGTCCTGACTTTC.